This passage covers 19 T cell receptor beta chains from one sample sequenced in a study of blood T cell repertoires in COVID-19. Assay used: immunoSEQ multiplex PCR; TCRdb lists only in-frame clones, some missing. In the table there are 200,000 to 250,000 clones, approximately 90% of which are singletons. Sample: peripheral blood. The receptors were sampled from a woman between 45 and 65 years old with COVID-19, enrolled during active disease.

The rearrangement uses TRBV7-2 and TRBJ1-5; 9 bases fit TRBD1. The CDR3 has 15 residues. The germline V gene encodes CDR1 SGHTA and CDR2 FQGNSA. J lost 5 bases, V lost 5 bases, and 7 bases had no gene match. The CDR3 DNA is TGTGCCAGCAGCCCAGGACAGGGGTGGGATCAGCCCCAGCATTTT. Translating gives CASSPGQGWDQPQHF.

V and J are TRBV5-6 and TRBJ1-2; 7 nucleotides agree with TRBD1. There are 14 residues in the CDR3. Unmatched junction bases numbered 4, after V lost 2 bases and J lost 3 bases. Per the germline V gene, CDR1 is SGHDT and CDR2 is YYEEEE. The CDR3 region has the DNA TGTGCCAGCAGCTTCCCGGGGACAGACTATGGCTACACCTTC. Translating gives CASSFPGTDYGYTF.

The CDR3 DNA follows: TGTGCCAGCAGCTTAGCGCGGCATCAGCCCCAGCATTTT. It translates to CASSLARHQPQHF. V gene TRBV7-2 combines with J gene TRBJ1-5; no reliable D call. Germline V CDR1 and CDR2: SGHTA, FQGNSA. V was trimmed by 0 bases and J by 5 bases, leaving 5 bases between them. This CDR3 has 13 amino acids.

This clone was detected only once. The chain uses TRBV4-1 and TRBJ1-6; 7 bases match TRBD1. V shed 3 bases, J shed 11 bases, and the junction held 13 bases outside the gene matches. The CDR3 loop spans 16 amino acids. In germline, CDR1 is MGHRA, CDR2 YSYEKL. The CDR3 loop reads CASSQDTNRQGTPLHF. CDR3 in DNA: TGCGCCAGCAGCCAGGATACGAACAGACAGGGAACACCCCTCCACTTT.

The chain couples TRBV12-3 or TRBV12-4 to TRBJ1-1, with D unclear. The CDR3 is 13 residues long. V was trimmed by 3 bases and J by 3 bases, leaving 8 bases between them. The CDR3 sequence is CASSFGRDTEAFF. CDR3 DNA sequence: TGTGCCAGCAGTTTCGGGAGAGACACTGAAGCTTTCTTT.

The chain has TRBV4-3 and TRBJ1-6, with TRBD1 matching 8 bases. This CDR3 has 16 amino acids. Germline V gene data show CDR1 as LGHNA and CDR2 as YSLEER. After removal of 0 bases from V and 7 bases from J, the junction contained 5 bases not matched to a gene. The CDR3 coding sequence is TGCGCCAGCAGCCAAGAAGCAGGGGGCTACAATTCACCCCTCCACTTT. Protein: CASSQEAGGYNSPLHF.

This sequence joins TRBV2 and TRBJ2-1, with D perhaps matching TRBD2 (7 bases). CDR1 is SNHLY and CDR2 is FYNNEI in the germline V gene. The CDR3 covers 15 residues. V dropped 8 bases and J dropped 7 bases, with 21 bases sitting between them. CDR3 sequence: CASRPGGGGLNEQFF. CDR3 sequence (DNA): TGTGCCAGCCGCCCCGGAGGGGGGGGTTTGAATGAGCAGTTCTTC.

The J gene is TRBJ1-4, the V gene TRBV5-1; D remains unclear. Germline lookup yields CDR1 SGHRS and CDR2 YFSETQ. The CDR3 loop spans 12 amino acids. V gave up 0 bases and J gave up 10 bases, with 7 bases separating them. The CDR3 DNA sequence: TGCGCCAGCAGCTTGGCCCCGGGAAAACTGTTTTTT. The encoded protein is CASSLAPGKLFF. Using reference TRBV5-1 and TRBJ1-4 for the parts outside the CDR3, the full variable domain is KAGVTQTPRYLIKTRGQQVTLSCSPISGHRSVSWYQQTPGQGLQFLFEYFSETQRNKGNFPGRFSGRQFSNSRSEMNVSTLELGDSALYLCASSLAPGKLFFGSGTQLSVL.

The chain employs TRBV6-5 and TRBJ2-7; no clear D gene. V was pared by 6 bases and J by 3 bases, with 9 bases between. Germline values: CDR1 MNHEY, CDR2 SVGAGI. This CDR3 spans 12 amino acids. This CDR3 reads CASSRTHYEQYF. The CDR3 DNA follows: TGTGCCAGCAGCCGAACACACTACGAGCAGTACTTC.

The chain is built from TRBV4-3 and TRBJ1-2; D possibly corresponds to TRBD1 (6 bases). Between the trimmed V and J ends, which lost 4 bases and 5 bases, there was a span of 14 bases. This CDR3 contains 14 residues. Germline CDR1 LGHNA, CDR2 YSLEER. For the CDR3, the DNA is TGCGCCAGCAGCCGTCAGACAGGAGATTATGGCTACACCTTC. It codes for CASSRQTGDYGYTF.

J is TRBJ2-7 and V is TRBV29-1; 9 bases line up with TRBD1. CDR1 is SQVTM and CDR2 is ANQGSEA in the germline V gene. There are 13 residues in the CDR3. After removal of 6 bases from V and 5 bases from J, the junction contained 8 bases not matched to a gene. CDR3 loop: CSVLGQGIDEQYF. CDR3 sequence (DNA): TGCAGCGTCTTAGGACAGGGGATCGACGAGCAGTACTTC.

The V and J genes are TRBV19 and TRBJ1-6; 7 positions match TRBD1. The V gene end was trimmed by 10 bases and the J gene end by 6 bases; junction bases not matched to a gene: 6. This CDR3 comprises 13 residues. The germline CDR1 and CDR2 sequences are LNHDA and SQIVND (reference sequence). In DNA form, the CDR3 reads TGTGCCACAAATCAGGGGGTTAATTCACCCCTCCACTTT. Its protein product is CATNQGVNSPLHF.

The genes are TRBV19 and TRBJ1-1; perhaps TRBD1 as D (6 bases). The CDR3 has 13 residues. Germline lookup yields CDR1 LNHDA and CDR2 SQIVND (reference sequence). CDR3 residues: CACVRTESTEAFF. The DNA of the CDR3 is TGTGCTTGTGTAAGGACAGAGAGCACTGAAGCTTTCTTT.

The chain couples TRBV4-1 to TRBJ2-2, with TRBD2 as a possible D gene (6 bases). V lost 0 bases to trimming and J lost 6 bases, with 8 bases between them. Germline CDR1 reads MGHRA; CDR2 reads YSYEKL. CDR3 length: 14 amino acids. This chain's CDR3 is CASSQELASGELFF. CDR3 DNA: TGCGCCAGCAGCCAAGAGCTAGCGTCCGGGGAGCTGTTTTTT.

In nucleotides, the CDR3 is TGCAGCGTCCGGGACAGGGGGGACGATGGCTACACCTTC. This sequence encodes CSVRDRGDDGYTF. V is TRBV29-1 and J is TRBJ1-2; 11 bases are a match to TRBD1. The germline CDR1 and CDR2 sequences are SQVTM and ANQGSEA. V was clipped by 6 bases and J by 6 bases; unmatched bases: 6. This CDR3 spans 13 amino acids.

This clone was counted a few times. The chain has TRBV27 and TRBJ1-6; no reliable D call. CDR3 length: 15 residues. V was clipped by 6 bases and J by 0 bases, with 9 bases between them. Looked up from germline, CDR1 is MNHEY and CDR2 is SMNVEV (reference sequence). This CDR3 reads CASRLSGSYNSPLHF. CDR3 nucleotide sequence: TGTGCCAGCAGGTTGAGTGGCTCCTATAATTCACCCCTCCACTTT.

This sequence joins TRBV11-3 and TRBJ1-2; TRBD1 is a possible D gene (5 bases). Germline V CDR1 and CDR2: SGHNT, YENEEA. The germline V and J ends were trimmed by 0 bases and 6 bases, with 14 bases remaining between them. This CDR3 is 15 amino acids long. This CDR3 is CASSLEGSAGHGYTF. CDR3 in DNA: TGTGCCAGCAGCTTAGAAGGTTCGGCAGGGCATGGCTACACCTTC.

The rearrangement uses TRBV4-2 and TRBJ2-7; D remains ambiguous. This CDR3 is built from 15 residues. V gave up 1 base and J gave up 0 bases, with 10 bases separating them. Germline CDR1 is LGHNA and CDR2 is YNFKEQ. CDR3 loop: CASSQGDYSSYEQYF. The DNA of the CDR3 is TGTGCCAGCAGCCAAGGCGATTATAGCTCCTACGAGCAGTACTTC.

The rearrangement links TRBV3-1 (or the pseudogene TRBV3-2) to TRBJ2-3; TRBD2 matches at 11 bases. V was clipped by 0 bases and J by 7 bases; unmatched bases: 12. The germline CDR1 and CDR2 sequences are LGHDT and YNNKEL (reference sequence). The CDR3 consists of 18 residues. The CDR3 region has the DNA TGTGCCAGCAGCCAAGATGCGTGGACTAGCGGGCGCCCTAATACGCAGTATTTT. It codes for CASSQDAWTSGRPNTQYF.